What follows describes a single TCR beta chain. The antigen remains unidentified. This sample was taken from a study of regulatory T cells in long-lasting Graves disease. To make TCR beta libraries, researchers used iRepertoire HTBI primers and Arm-PCR of CDR3 regions. MiXCR, applied by TCRdb to the multiplex PCR reads, yields one record per CDR3 protein. The sample has 450,000 to 500,000 distinct CDR3 sequences; roughly 15% are singletons. V was clipped by 3 bases and J by 1 base, with 7 bases between them. Per the germline V gene, CDR1 is ENHRY and CDR2 is SYGVKD. CDR3 size: 13 residues. Time point specified: newly diagnosed GD, antithyroid drugs for less than 3 months. Isolated PBMC RNA provided the starting material for the TCR library. The study's findings and limits: TCR diversity in persistent Graves' patients was below that of newly diagnosed ones. TRBV28, TRBJ1-2 and TRBJ2-5 emerged as the favored segments in persistent disease.

Separately, the same data were catalogued under a study of T cells in Graves' hyperthyroidism and ophthalmopathy. Per that study: The TCR CDR3 was amplified in a first-round RT-PCR using the HTBI primer set.

The material was peripheral blood mononuclear cells (PBMCs), obtained at new diagnosis, from a patient treated with antithyroid drugs. The source is a man aged 35 to 55 with Graves disease. The J gene is TRBJ2-7, the V gene TRBV10-3; D not certain. Written as DNA, the CDR3 is TGTGCCATCAGTGATGGCAGATCCTACGAGCAGTACTTC. It translates to CAISDGRSYEQYF.